This T cell receptor (beta chain) was obtained from a study of patients and donors after allogeneic stem cell transplantation. TCRdb passed the RT-PCR reads through MiXCR, listing each CDR3 protein once. The repertoire consists of some 10,000 distinct CDR3 sequences, with around 3.9% occurring once and the leading ten covering just under 20%. Germline CDR1 SGHTS, CDR2 YDEGEE. The CDR3 is 15 residues long. After removal of 7 bases from V and 2 bases from J, the junction contained 4 bases not matched to a gene. This clonotype was detected many times. The clonotype comes from a human donor who was either an allogeneic HSCT recipient or a stem cell or donor lymphocyte infusion donor (not recorded which). It is not recorded whose cells these are; they may come from a transplant donor. The chain links TRBV5-8 to TRBJ2-2, with 11 nucleotides matching TRBD2. Sequenced sample: blood, either unsorted or a sorted T cell fraction (not recorded which). The CDR3 loop is CASGLAGFNTGELFF. The CDR3 DNA reads TGTGCCAGCGGACTAGCGGGTTTCAACACCGGGGAGCTGTTTTTT.